A single sample is the source of the 6 T cell receptor beta chains below, sequenced in a study of blood T cells in healthy people across ages. A second roughly 6 to 12 cycle PCR used barcoded and J-beta primers. In TCRdb, the 5' RACE reads were re-called with MiXCR into one record per CDR3 protein. The sample has roughly 900,000 distinct CDR3 sequences; under 50% are singletons. What was sequenced was blood. These receptors all come from a man aged 25 to 40 in good health.

This clonotype was counted between two and nine times. The V call is TRBV29-1, the J call TRBJ2-6; 8 bases are a match to TRBD1. The CDR3 length is 15 residues. Trimming removed 4 bases from V and 0 bases from J; junction bases left unmatched: 2. Germline V gene sequence: CDR1 SQVTM, CDR2 ANQGSEA. CDR3 protein: CSVGGQGSGANVLTF. In nucleotides, the CDR3 is TGCAGCGTTGGAGGACAGGGCTCTGGGGCCAACGTCCTGACTTTC.

This clonotype came up a few times. The V gene is TRBV12-3 or TRBV12-4, the J gene TRBJ2-5; D may match TRBD1 or TRBD2 (5 bases each). V shed 7 bases and J shed 4 bases, with 16 bases lying between them. This CDR3 is 14 amino acids long. CDR3 DNA: TGTGCCAGCACCTATTCCGGGACCCCAGAGACCCAGTACTTC. It translates to CASTYSGTPETQYF.

J is TRBJ2-7 and V is TRBV29-1; tentative D call: TRBD2 (5 bases). Germline values: CDR1 SQVTM, CDR2 ANQGSEA. The CDR3 length is 9 residues. The V end lost 5 bases, the J end lost 7 bases, and 6 bases lay between the germline ends. CDR3 residues: CSVRDEQYF. CDR3 in DNA: TGCAGCGTTCGGGATGAGCAGTACTTC.

The chain combines TRBV5-1 with TRBJ2-3, with D tentatively TRBD1 or TRBD2 (5 bases each). Germline V gives CDR1 SGHRS, CDR2 YFSETQ. The germline V and J ends were trimmed by 0 bases and 2 bases, with 10 bases remaining between them. The CDR3 loop spans 15 amino acids. The CDR3 sequence is CASSLDGDHTDTQYF. The CDR3 DNA is TGCGCCAGCAGCTTGGACGGGGACCACACAGATACGCAGTATTTT.

The rearrangement joins TRBV9 to TRBJ1-4, with D possibly being TRBD1 (5 bases). The germline V and J ends were trimmed by 3 bases and 0 bases, with 12 bases remaining between them. The germline V gene encodes CDR1 SGDLS and CDR2 YYNGEE. The CDR3 extends over 16 amino acids. CDR3 region: CASSAGTGATNEKLFF. In nucleotides, the CDR3 is TGTGCCAGCAGCGCAGGGACTGGCGCAACTAATGAAAAACTGTTTTTT.

The rearrangement joins TRBV6-6 to TRBJ2-4, with 9 bases identical to TRBD2. The DNA end lines up better with TRBJ2-7; the J call may be wrong. The CDR3 totals 12 residues. Looked up from germline, CDR1 is MNHNY and CDR2 is SVGAGI (reference sequence). The CDR3 spells CASTIAGVEQYF. As DNA, the CDR3 is TGTGCCAGCACCATAGCGGGGGTCGAGCAGTACTTC.